This entry concerns a single T cell receptor (beta chain). The entry originates in a study of blood T cell repertoires in COVID-19. Across the study: Donors in the United States, Italy and Spain gave samples during acute or convalescent COVID-19.

Here immunoSEQ multiplex PCR was the method, and the copy in TCRdb shows in-frame clones only, minus some. Of some 280,000 clones in the sample, around four fifths were seen once. The source material was peripheral blood. The receptor's source is a woman aged 50 to 60 with active or convalescent COVID-19.

The chain's CDR3 is CARTSLKGQGEYEQYF. Written as DNA, the CDR3 is TGTGCCAGAACGTCATTAAAGGGGCAGGGTGAATACGAGCAGTACTTC. The chain combines TRBV5-3 with TRBJ2-7, with a tentative D call TRBD1 (5 bases). TRBV5-3 is identified as an open reading frame with a role that is uncertain. The CDR3 contains 16 residues. Trimming took off 6 bases at V and 4 bases at J, with 23 bases between the two ends.